Listed below are T cell receptor beta chains from one sample, sequenced in a study of control samples from healthy donors and cancer patients. Sequencing was performed with immunoSEQ multiplex PCR; in TCRdb, only in-frame clones are kept and a portion is missing. The sample consists of 350,000 to 450,000 clones, 80% to 95% of them appearing once. Material: PBMCs. The receptors originated from a man in his forties with head and neck cancer. Both conserved end residues are part of each CDR3. Fields, in order: V gene, clone size, J gene, D gene, CDR3 protein, CDR3 DNA. A D gene is named only where the DNA matches it firmly. Size is omitted from some rows. Given values are once, few, many or a class for expanded clones.

>TRBV11-2|.|TRBJ2-1|TRBD2
CASSHWTSGNYNEQFF
TGTGCCAGCAGCCACTGGACTAGCGGGAACTACAATGAGCAGTTCTTC
>TRBV5-1|.|TRBJ2-7|TRBD2
CASSLGAGGYEQYF
TGCGCCAGCAGCTTGGGGGCGGGAGGTTACGAGCAGTACTTC
>TRBV27|.|TRBJ2-7|.
CASSLTGPHEQYF
TGTGCCAGCAGTTTAACAGGGCCCCACGAGCAGTACTTC
>TRBV11-3|.|TRBJ2-5|TRBD2
CASSLGLAGAQETQYF
TGTGCCAGCAGCTTGGGATTAGCGGGGGCCCAAGAGACCCAGTACTTC
>TRBV9|.|TRBJ2-2|.
CASSELQGSGELFF
TGTGCCAGCAGCGAGTTACAGGGCTCCGGGGAGCTGTTTTTT
>TRBV7-2|.|TRBJ1-5|.
CASSLISVAYSNQPQHF
TGTGCCAGCAGCTTAATCTCGGTGGCTTATAGCAATCAGCCCCAGCATTTT
>TRBV5-1|.|TRBJ2-3|.
CASSLAVDVDTQYF
TGCGCCAGCAGCTTGGCAGTAGATGTAGATACGCAGTATTTT
>TRBV29-1|.|TRBJ1-3|.
CSVEENGRNTIYF
TGCAGCGTTGAAGAAAATGGAAGAAACACCATATATTTT
>TRBV5-1|.|TRBJ2-5|TRBD2
CASSQGTSGAGETQYF
TGCGCCAGCAGCCAAGGGACTAGCGGGGCGGGGGAGACCCAGTACTTC
>TRBV9|once|TRBJ2-2|.
CASSVLGGRDTGELFF
TGTGCCAGCAGCGTATTAGGGGGGCGGGACACCGGGGAGCTGTTTTTT
>TRBV28|.|TRBJ2-3|.
CATGGDTDTQYF
TGTGCCACCGGGGGTGACACAGATACGCAGTATTTT
>TRBV30|.|TRBJ2-1|TRBD2
CAWSRLAGNNEQFF
TGTGCCTGGTCTCGACTAGCGGGAAACAATGAGCAGTTCTTC
>TRBV28|.|TRBJ2-3|TRBD1
CASSLSDRGRDTQYF
TGTGCCAGCAGTTTGTCGGACAGGGGGCGGGATACGCAGTATTTT
>TRBV6-5|.|TRBJ1-4|.
CASSYGGGEKLFF
TGTGCCAGCAGTTACGGGGGGGGTGAAAAACTGTTTTTT
>TRBV27|.|TRBJ1-4|.
CASSFITPGLNEKLFF
TGTGCCAGCAGTTTTATCACCCCGGGGTTAAATGAAAAACTGTTTTTT
>TRBV5-1|.|TRBJ1-5|.
CASSLGVEGYQPQHF
TGCGCCAGCAGCTTGGGTGTAGAGGGGTATCAGCCCCAGCATTTT
>TRBV27|.|TRBJ1-2|TRBD1
CASSLQDRGRGSYTF
TGTGCCAGCAGTTTACAGGACAGGGGGCGCGGTAGCTACACCTTC
>TRBV4-3|.|TRBJ1-5|.
CASSQSQGTNQPQHF
TGCGCCAGCAGCCAATCCCAGGGAACTAATCAGCCCCAGCATTTT
>TRBV7-9|.|TRBJ2-7|TRBD1
CASSLVRGGESYEQYF
TGTGCCAGCAGCTTAGTTAGAGGGGGCGAATCCTACGAGCAGTACTTC
>TRBV11-2|.|TRBJ2-4|TRBD1
CASSLPRQGLNPRVNIQYF
TGTGCCAGCAGCTTACCGCGACAGGGGCTTAATCCCCGGGTAAACATTCAGTACTTC
>TRBV3-1/TRBV3-2|.|TRBJ1-4|.
CASTSRGGEKLFF
TGTGCCAGCACCTCAAGGGGGGGTGAAAAACTGTTTTTT
>TRBV30|.|TRBJ1-6|TRBD1
CAWSLPGTGLAPLHF
TGTGCCTGGAGTCTCCCCGGGACAGGGTTGGCACCCCTCCACTTT